Listed below are T cell receptor delta chains from one sample, sequenced in a study of Vδ1+ human thymocytes. TCRdb reran clone calling via CATT on the multiplex PCR reads. Found here are about 55,000 delta-chain clones, 15% to 20% of them singletons; the top ten hold roughly 0.5%. Sequencing was carried out using Vdelta1+ gamma-delta thymocytes from the thymus. The receptor source for this set is a boy less than two years old who had congenital heart surgery. Both conserved end residues are part of each CDR3. A D gene is named only where the DNA matches it firmly. For some rows the clone size is stated as once, few or many, or as a class when expanded; others skip it.

V: TRDV1
J: TRDJ1
D: TRDD3
size: NA
DNA: TGTGCTCTTGGGGAATTCCCCGTTCCATTTGATTACTGGGGGATACCCATTCCCTACACCGATAAACTCATCTTT
CDR3: CALGEFPVPFDYWGIPIPYTDKLIF

V: TRDV1
J: TRDJ1
D: NA
size: NA
DNA: TGTGCTCTTGGGGAAAAGAAAACCGCGTACCCCACCTGGTGCGATAAACTCATCTTT
CDR3: CALGEKKTAYPTWCDKLIF

V: TRDV1
J: TRDJ1
D: NA
size: few
DNA: TGTGCTCTTGGGGAACGATGGACCTCCTCGACCCTACCTGACACCGATAAACTCATCTTT
CDR3: CALGERWTSSTLPDTDKLIF

V: TRDV1
J: TRDJ1
D: NA
size: few
DNA: TGTGCTCTTGGGGTAACCCTTCTACTCTTCCCCGTCACCGATAAACTCATCTTT
CDR3: CALGVTLLLFPVTDKLIF

V: TRDV1
J: TRDJ1
D: NA
size: NA
DNA: TGTGCTCTTGGGGAATTCTCCCCTCTTTGGGAGGATTACACCGATAAACTCATCTTT
CDR3: CALGEFSPLWEDYTDKLIF

V: TRDV1
J: TRDJ1
D: TRDD3
size: NA
DNA: TGTGCTCTTGGGGAACGACTCCGACTGGGGGATACGACGGACGATAAACTCATCTTT
CDR3: CALGERLRLGDTTDDKLIF

V: TRDV1
J: TRDJ1
D: TRDD3
size: NA
DNA: TGTGCTCTTGGGGAACCTTTGTGCCTACCAAGAGGGGGATTATTGGCCACCGATAAACTCATCTTT
CDR3: CALGEPLCLPRGGLLATDKLIF

V: TRDV1
J: TRDJ1
D: NA
size: few
DNA: TGTGCTCTTGGGGAAAGGGTGTGGGCCGAGTACACCGATAAACTCATCTTT
CDR3: CALGERVWAEYTDKLIF

V: TRDV2
J: TRDJ1
D: TRDD3
size: NA
DNA: TGTGCCTGTGACACATGTGCGCGGACTGGGGGCCTCGAGTACACCGGTAAACTCATCTTT
CDR3: CACDTCARTGGLEYTGKLIF

V: TRDV1
J: TRDJ1
D: NA
size: NA
DNA: TGTGCTCTTGGGGAATCCTACTTGGAGAACACCGATAAACTCATCTTT
CDR3: CALGESYLENTDKLIF

V: TRDV1
J: TRDJ1
D: NA
size: NA
DNA: TGTGCTCTTGGGGATACCACCACATATCCGGGGAGATCTGACACCGATAAACTCATCTTT
CDR3: CALGDTTTYPGRSDTDKLIF

V: TRDV1
J: TRDJ1
D: NA
size: few
DNA: TGTGCTCTTGGGGAGCCATCCTACGTAGAGGATACCTGTCCCGATAAACTCATCTTT
CDR3: CALGEPSYVEDTCPDKLIF

V: TRDV1
J: TRDJ1
D: TRDD3
size: NA
DNA: TGTGCTCTTGGGGAACTTAACACGGTACTGGGGGTTCCGTACACCGATAAACTCATCTTT
CDR3: CALGELNTVLGVPYTDKLIF

V: TRDV1
J: TRDJ1
D: TRDD3
size: few
DNA: TGTGCTCTTGGGGAACTACTACGGGGATACCAGAGGACCGATAAACTCATCTTT
CDR3: CALGELLRGYQRTDKLIF

V: TRDV2
J: TRDJ1
D: TRDD3
size: once
DNA: TGTGCCTGTGACCCTCCGAGATTGGGGGATACCAACACCGATAAACTCATCTTT
CDR3: CACDPPRLGDTNTDKLIF

V: TRDV1
J: TRDJ1
D: TRDD3
size: few
DNA: TGTGCTCTTGGGGACCCGATCTGGGGGGATACCCCTAAACTCATCTTT
CDR3: CALGDPIWGDTPKLIF

V: TRDV1
J: TRDJ1
D: TRDD3
size: few
DNA: TGTGCTCTTGGGGAACCCTATTGGGGGATACGCGAGTACACCGATAAACTCATCTTT
CDR3: CALGEPYWGIREYTDKLIF

V: TRDV1
J: TRDJ1
D: NA
size: NA
DNA: TGTGCTCTTGGGGAACTTTTCAGGGGGGAATACACCGATAAACTCATCTTT
CDR3: CALGELFRGEYTDKLIF

V: TRDV1
J: TRDJ1
D: NA
size: NA
DNA: TGTGCTCTTGGGGAACTCTTCGAAAAGCCGCGGATGGGAATGGGACTCATCTTT
CDR3: CALGELFEKPRMGMGLIF

V: TRDV1
J: TRDJ1
D: TRDD3
size: NA
DNA: TGTGCTCTTGGGGAGTCCCTGGGGGATACGGGGTACACCGATAAACTCATCTTT
CDR3: CALGESLGDTGYTDKLIF

V: TRDV1
J: TRDJ1
D: NA
size: NA
DNA: TGTGCTCTTGGGGAACTGCCCTTCCTACCTGGGGGATACACCGATAAACTCATCTTT
CDR3: CALGELPFLPGGYTDKLIF

V: TRDV1
J: TRDJ1
D: NA
size: NA
DNA: TGTGCTCTTGGGGGGTACCCTTACGTTGGGGGCCCGTACACCGATAAACTCATCTTT
CDR3: CALGGYPYVGGPYTDKLIF

V: TRDV1
J: TRDJ1
D: TRDD3
size: few
DNA: TGTGCTCTTGGGGAATCCCGATCCTTCCTCCGTACTGGGGGATCAAACCCGACCGATAAACTCATCTTT
CDR3: CALGESRSFLRTGGSNPTDKLIF

V: TRDV1
J: TRDJ3
D: NA
size: once
DNA: TGTGCTCTTGGGGAATTCCACGCGGTCTGGAGAGATAGCTCCTGGGACACCCGACAGATGTTTTTC
CDR3: CALGEFHAVWRDSSWDTRQMFF

V: TRDV1
J: TRDJ1
D: TRDD3
size: few
DNA: TGTGCTCTTGGGGAACTTCCCCTACGTGAGTGGGGGATACACAAAAGGTATGCCGATAAACTCATCTTT
CDR3: CALGELPLREWGIHKRYADKLIF

V: TRDV1
J: TRDJ1
D: TRDD3
size: few
DNA: TGTGCTCTTGGGGAAGGGCCGGGCCGGGGGATATCCGATAAACTCATCTTT
CDR3: CALGEGPGRGISDKLIF

V: TRDV1
J: TRDJ1
D: TRDD2
size: few
DNA: TGTGCTCTTGGGGAGGGGCCTTCCTACGACTGGGGTAAGACATACACCGATAAACTCATCTTT
CDR3: CALGEGPSYDWGKTYTDKLIF

V: TRDV2
J: TRDJ1
D: NA
size: few
DNA: TGTGCCTGTGACCCTTACTGGGACATGGGGGTGGAACTCATCTTT
CDR3: CACDPYWDMGVELIF

V: TRDV1
J: TRDJ1
D: NA
size: few
DNA: TGTGCTCTTGGGGAAGGCGACCGTTCGGGGGGTCCCGTTTGCACCGATAAACTCATCTTT
CDR3: CALGEGDRSGGPVCTDKLIF

V: TRDV1
J: TRDJ1
D: TRDD3
size: few
DNA: TGTGCTCTTGGGGATCTTCACTGGGGGATTTCTCACACCGATAAACTCATCTTT
CDR3: CALGDLHWGISHTDKLIF

V: TRDV1
J: TRDJ1
D: TRDD3
size: few
DNA: TGTGCTCTTGGGGAATGGAGCCCACAACATTTACTGGGGCCTACAGGGCGGACCGATAAACTCATCTTT
CDR3: CALGEWSPQHLLGPTGRTDKLIF

V: TRDV1
J: TRDJ1
D: NA
size: few
DNA: TGTGCTCTTGGGGAAATGATTCCTACTAAGGGGATGTACACCGATAAACTCATCTTT
CDR3: CALGEMIPTKGMYTDKLIF

V: TRDV1
J: TRDJ1
D: TRDD3
size: NA
DNA: TGTGCTCTTGGGGAACGAAAAAAAATCCTAGGTGGCCCCCTACTACTGGGGGATACCAAGCTCATCTTT
CDR3: CALGERKKILGGPLLLGDTKLIF

V: TRDV1
J: TRDJ1
D: TRDD3
size: few
DNA: TGTGCTCTTGGGGAAAATACATCCAATGTACTGGGGGATACGTGTGGCACCGATAAACTCATCTTT
CDR3: CALGENTSNVLGDTCGTDKLIF

V: TRDV1
J: TRDJ1
D: TRDD3
size: NA
DNA: TGTGCTCTTGGGGCACCGTGGTCTGGGGGATACACCGATAAACTCATCTTT
CDR3: CALGAPWSGGYTDKLIF

V: TRAV29/DV5
J: TRDJ1
D: TRDD3
size: many
DNA: TGTGCAGCAAGCCAGTTTCCTACGGTGGAAAAGGGGATACGCACCGATAAACTCATCTTT
CDR3: CAASQFPTVEKGIRTDKLIF

V: TRDV1
J: TRDJ1
D: NA
size: NA
DNA: TGTGCTCTTGGCCCTAGGGTTCCTCCCCAACTGAGGTACACCGATAAACTCATCTTT
CDR3: CALGPRVPPQLRYTDKLIF

V: TRDV1
J: TRDJ1
D: NA
size: NA
DNA: TGTGCTCTTGGGGAACCCATTCCCTTCCTACGTTGGGGGATACAGGGACTCATCTTT
CDR3: CALGEPIPFLRWGIQGLIF

V: TRDV1
J: TRDJ1
D: NA
size: few
DNA: TGTGCTCTTGGGGAACTGTGGGGAGAACCCCTGTACACCGATAAACTCATCTTT
CDR3: CALGELWGEPLYTDKLIF

V: TRDV1
J: TRDJ1
D: NA
size: NA
DNA: TGTGCTCTTGGGGCACATTCCAGAGGATCCGATAAACTCATCTTT
CDR3: CALGAHSRGSDKLIF

V: TRDV1
J: TRDJ1
D: TRDD3
size: few
DNA: TGTGCTCTTGGGGAACTCTCCTCTATCTGGGATGGGGGATACGCGAGCACCGATAAACTCATCTTT
CDR3: CALGELSSIWDGGYASTDKLIF

V: TRDV1
J: TRDJ1
D: NA
size: NA
DNA: TGTGCTCTTGGGGTAAGCCACCCCTTCCTACTACCTATTACATCACTTTCTGGGGGACCCCGCGCGTACACCGATAAACTCATCTTT
CDR3: CALGVSHPFLLPITSLSGGPRAYTDKLIF

V: TRDV1
J: TRDJ1
D: TRDD3
size: few
DNA: TGTGCTCTTGGGCTGAACAGAGGCCTTCTCAACGGGGGATTCACCGATAAACTCATCTTT
CDR3: CALGLNRGLLNGGFTDKLIF

V: TRDV1
J: TRDJ1
D: NA
size: few
DNA: TGTGCTCTTGGGGAACTTAGTCCAATCCGAATGGCGGAGTACACCGATAAACTCATCTTT
CDR3: CALGELSPIRMAEYTDKLIF

V: TRDV1
J: TRDJ1
D: TRDD3
size: few
DNA: TGTGCTCTTGAGACCGCTGGGGGATATTACACCGATAAACTCATCTTT
CDR3: CALETAGGYYTDKLIF

V: TRDV1
J: TRDJ1
D: TRDD2
size: NA
DNA: TGTGCTCTTGGGGAACTCTCCTTCCTAGGCTCTACTGCATTCGGCGGGTACACCGATAAACTCATCTTT
CDR3: CALGELSFLGSTAFGGYTDKLIF

V: TRAV29/DV5
J: TRDJ1
D: TRDD3
size: NA
DNA: TGTGCAGCAAGCGTTTCCCACCCCCCTAGGACTACACTGGGGGATACTCTTCACACCGATAAACTCATCTTT
CDR3: CAASVSHPPRTTLGDTLHTDKLIF

V: TRDV1
J: TRDJ1
D: TRDD3
size: once
DNA: TGTGCTCTTGGGGAACCACCCTCTCCCGAACTGGGGGACCTTATGGGGAGATACACCGATAAACTCATCTTT
CDR3: CALGEPPSPELGDLMGRYTDKLIF

V: TRDV1
J: TRDJ1
D: TRDD3
size: few
DNA: TGTGCTCTTGGGGAACGACGCCGCCGGTACTGGGGGTTCACCGATAAACTCATCTTT
CDR3: CALGERRRRYWGFTDKLIF

V: TRDV1
J: TRDJ1
D: NA
size: NA
DNA: TGTGCTCTTGTACCTTCCGATAAGCTCATCTTT
CDR3: CALVPSDKLIF

V: TRDV2
J: TRDJ3
D: TRDD3
size: NA
DNA: TGTGCCTGTAACACCGTTTACTGGGGGATATTTGGTACCCGACAGATGTTTTTC
CDR3: CACNTVYWGIFGTRQMFF

V: TRDV1
J: TRDJ1
D: NA
size: NA
DNA: TGTGCTCTTGGGGGACTGGACCGGCCTACTTCCCATGCCTTTTACACCGATAAACTCATCTTT
CDR3: CALGGLDRPTSHAFYTDKLIF

V: TRDV1
J: TRDJ1
D: TRDD3
size: NA
DNA: TGTGCTCTTGGGGGTACAGACTGGGGGATACGCATGTACACCGATAAACTCATCTTT
CDR3: CALGGTDWGIRMYTDKLIF